These T cell receptor beta chains were read from a single sample in a study of patients and donors after allogeneic stem cell transplantation. A single record per CDR3 protein comes from TCRdb applying MiXCR to the RT-PCR reads. The sample consists of approximately 200,000 distinct CDR3 sequences, 35% to 50% of them appearing once. Sequenced: blood, either unsorted or a sorted T cell fraction (not recorded which). The receptors stem from a human donor who was either an allogeneic HSCT recipient or a stem cell or donor lymphocyte infusion donor (not recorded which). It is not recorded whose cells these are; they may come from a transplant donor. The CDR3 runs from the conserved cysteine through the conserved F or W. The D gene is left open where the match is weak. Expanded clones are given a class, and other clones once, few, many or no size at all.

abundance: NA; d_gene: NA; v_gene: TRBV29-1; j_gene: TRBJ2-7; CDR3nt: TGCAGCGTCTACACCGGGACCACCTACGAGCAGTACTTC; CDR3aa: CSVYTGTTYEQYF
abundance: NA; d_gene: TRBD2; v_gene: TRBV20-1; j_gene: TRBJ2-1; CDR3nt: TGCAGTGCCCCACCGGGACTAGCGGGAGATGAGCAGTTCTTC; CDR3aa: CSAPPGLAGDEQFF
abundance: NA; d_gene: TRBD2; v_gene: TRBV9; j_gene: TRBJ2-5; CDR3nt: TGTGCCAGCAGCGTAGGGTCTAGCGGGATCTGGACCCAAGAGACCCAGTACTTC; CDR3aa: CASSVGSSGIWTQETQYF
abundance: NA; d_gene: TRBD1; v_gene: TRBV4-3; j_gene: TRBJ1-1; CDR3nt: TGCGCCAGCAGCCAAGAGTGGGGACAGGGGAACACTGAAGCTTTCTTT; CDR3aa: CASSQEWGQGNTEAFF
abundance: NA; d_gene: TRBD1; v_gene: TRBV7-9; j_gene: TRBJ2-3; CDR3nt: TGTGCCAGCAGCCATACAGGGGATAGAACAGATACGCAGTATTTT; CDR3aa: CASSHTGDRTDTQYF
abundance: NA; d_gene: NA; v_gene: TRBV3-1; j_gene: TRBJ1-2; CDR3nt: TGTGCCAGCAGCCAAGGGGTAGGGATGTTGTATGGCTACACCTTC; CDR3aa: CASSQGVGMLYGYTF
abundance: few; d_gene: NA; v_gene: TRBV4-1; j_gene: TRBJ1-2; CDR3nt: TGCGCCAGCAGCCAAAATCTTTTGGGTGGCTACACCTTC; CDR3aa: CASSQNLLGGYTF
abundance: NA; d_gene: NA; v_gene: TRBV18; j_gene: TRBJ1-2; CDR3nt: TGTGCCAGCTCACCACGAGCTAGAGACAACAACTATGGCTACACCTTC; CDR3aa: CASSPRARDNNYGYTF
abundance: NA; d_gene: NA; v_gene: TRBV7-2; j_gene: TRBJ1-5; CDR3nt: TGTGCCAGCAGCTTAGAAGGGGGACATAGCAATCAGCCCCAGCATTTT; CDR3aa: CASSLEGGHSNQPQHF
abundance: few; d_gene: TRBD1; v_gene: TRBV20-1; j_gene: TRBJ1-2; CDR3nt: TGCAGTGCGCCAGACCGGGACAGCTCCTATGGCTACACCTTC; CDR3aa: CSAPDRDSSYGYTF
abundance: NA; d_gene: TRBD1; v_gene: TRBV7-2; j_gene: TRBJ2-3; CDR3nt: TGTGCCAGCAGCGTGACAGGGGGGTGGACGCAGTATTTT; CDR3aa: CASSVTGGWTQYF
abundance: once; d_gene: NA; v_gene: TRBV12-3/TRBV12-4; j_gene: TRBJ2-3; CDR3nt: TGTGCCAGCACCAACGCGGAGGGGGCGGAAGTTTCAGATACGCAGTATTTT; CDR3aa: CASTNAEGAEVSDTQYF
abundance: NA; d_gene: NA; v_gene: TRBV28; j_gene: TRBJ1-2; CDR3nt: TGTGCCAGCAGTTGGACCTTCTATGGCTACACCTTC; CDR3aa: CASSWTFYGYTF
abundance: NA; d_gene: NA; v_gene: TRBV28; j_gene: TRBJ2-5; CDR3nt: TGTGCCAGCAGTTTTGAGCTACAAGAGACCCAGTACTTC; CDR3aa: CASSFELQETQYF
abundance: few; d_gene: NA; v_gene: TRBV20-1; j_gene: TRBJ1-1; CDR3nt: TGCAGTGCTAGAGATGTGCGGGCGAACACTGAAGCTTTCTTT; CDR3aa: CSARDVRANTEAFF
abundance: few; d_gene: TRBD1; v_gene: TRBV20-1; j_gene: TRBJ1-1; CDR3nt: TGCAGTGCTAGCCGGACAGGGAGGGTCAACATGAACACTGAAGCTTTCTTT; CDR3aa: CSASRTGRVNMNTEAFF
abundance: NA; d_gene: NA; v_gene: TRBV29-1; j_gene: TRBJ2-7; CDR3nt: TGCAGCTCCAGACGGGGTGGCGAGCAGTACTTC; CDR3aa: CSSRRGGEQYF
abundance: NA; d_gene: NA; v_gene: TRBV4-1; j_gene: TRBJ2-2; CDR3nt: TGCGCCAGCAGGGGGCTGGCGGAGCTGTTTTTT; CDR3aa: CASRGLAELFF